This section outlines one TCR beta chain sequence together with its context. Per germline, CDR1 SGHTS and CDR2 YDEGEE. There are 16 residues in the CDR3. V was cut by 5 bases and J by 2 bases, with 20 bases left in between. The sample originates from a study of OX40 agonist ivuxolimab in advanced cancers. Study-wide background: Patients assigned to dose escalation were diagnosed with hepatocellular carcinoma, melanoma, renal cell or head and neck cancer. Partial responses were achieved by three patients, of whom one had hepatocellular carcinoma and two had cutaneous melanoma.

TCRdb's table, derived via immunoSEQ multiplex PCR, lists solely in-frame clones and lacks some. The table lists approximately 79,000 clones, roughly 90% of them singletons, with roughly 8.6% in the top ten. This sequence originates from an adult with an advanced solid tumor such as melanoma, head and neck, liver or kidney cancer. The source material was CD4+ or CD8+ T cells sorted from blood, sampled in a trial of the OX40 agonist ivuxolimab. The chain combines TRBV5-8 with TRBJ2-7; perhaps D is TRBD1 or TRBD2 (5 bases each). CDR3 coding DNA: TGTGCCAGCAGGCCAGTGAGGGGAGACGACCCCTACGAGCAGTACTTC. Its translation is CASRPVRGDDPYEQYF.